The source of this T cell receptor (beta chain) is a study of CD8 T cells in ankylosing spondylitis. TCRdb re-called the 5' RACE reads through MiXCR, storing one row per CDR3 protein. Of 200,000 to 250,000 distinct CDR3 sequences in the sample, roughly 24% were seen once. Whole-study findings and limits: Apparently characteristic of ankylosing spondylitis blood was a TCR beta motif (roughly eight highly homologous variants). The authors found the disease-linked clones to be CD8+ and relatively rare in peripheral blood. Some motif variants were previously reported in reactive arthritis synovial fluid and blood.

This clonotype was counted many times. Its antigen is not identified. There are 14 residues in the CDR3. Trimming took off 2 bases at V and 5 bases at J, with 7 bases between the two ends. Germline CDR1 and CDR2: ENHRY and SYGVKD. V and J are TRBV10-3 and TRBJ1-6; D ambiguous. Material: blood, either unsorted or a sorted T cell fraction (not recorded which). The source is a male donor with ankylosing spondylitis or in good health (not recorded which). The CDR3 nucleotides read TGTGCCATCAGTGAGGGATTCGATAATTCACCCCTCCACTTT. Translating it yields CAISEGFDNSPLHF.